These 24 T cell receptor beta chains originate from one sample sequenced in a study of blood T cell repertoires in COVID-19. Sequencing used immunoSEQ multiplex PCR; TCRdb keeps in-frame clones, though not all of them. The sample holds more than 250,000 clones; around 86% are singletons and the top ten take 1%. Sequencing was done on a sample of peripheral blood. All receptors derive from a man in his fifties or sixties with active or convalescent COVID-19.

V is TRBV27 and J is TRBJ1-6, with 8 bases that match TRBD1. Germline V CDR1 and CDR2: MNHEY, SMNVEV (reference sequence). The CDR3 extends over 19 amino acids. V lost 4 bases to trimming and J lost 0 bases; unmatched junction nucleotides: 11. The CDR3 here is CASSYRPSGGFSYNSPLHF. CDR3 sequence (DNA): TGTGCCAGCAGTTATCGCCCCTCAGGGGGCTTCTCCTATAATTCACCCCTCCACTTT.

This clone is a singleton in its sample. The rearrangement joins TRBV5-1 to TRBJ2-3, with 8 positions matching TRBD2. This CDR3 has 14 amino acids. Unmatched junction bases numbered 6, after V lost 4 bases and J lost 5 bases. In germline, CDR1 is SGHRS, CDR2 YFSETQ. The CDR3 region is CASSPGGPGDTQYF. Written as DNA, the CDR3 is TGCGCCAGCAGCCCGGGGGGGCCTGGAGATACGCAGTATTTT.

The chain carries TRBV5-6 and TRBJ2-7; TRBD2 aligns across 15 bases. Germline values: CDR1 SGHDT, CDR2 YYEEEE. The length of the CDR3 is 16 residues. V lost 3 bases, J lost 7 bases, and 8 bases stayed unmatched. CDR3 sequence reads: CASSYNPGLAGGEQYF. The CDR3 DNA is TGTGCCAGCAGCTATAACCCAGGACTAGCGGGAGGGGAGCAGTACTTC.

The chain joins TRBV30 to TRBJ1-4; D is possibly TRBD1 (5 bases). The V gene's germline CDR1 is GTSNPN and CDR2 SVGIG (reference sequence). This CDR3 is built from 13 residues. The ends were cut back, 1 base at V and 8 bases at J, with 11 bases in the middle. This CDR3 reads CAWSAGDGEKLFF. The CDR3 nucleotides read TGTGCCTGGAGTGCGGGGGATGGCGAAAAACTGTTTTTT. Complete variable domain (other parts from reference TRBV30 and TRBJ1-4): SQTIHQWPATLVQPVGSPLSLECTVEGTSNPNLYWYRQAAGRGLQLLFYSVGIGQISSEVPQNLSASRPQDRQFILSSKKLLLSDSGFYLCAWSAGDGEKLFFGSGTQLSVL.

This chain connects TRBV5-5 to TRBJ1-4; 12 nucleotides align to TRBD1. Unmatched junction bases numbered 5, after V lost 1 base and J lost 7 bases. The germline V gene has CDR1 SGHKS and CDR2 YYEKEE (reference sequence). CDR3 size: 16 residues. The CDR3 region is CASSLRRDRGLEKLFF. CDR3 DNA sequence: TGTGCCAGCAGCTTGCGACGGGACAGGGGGCTTGAAAAACTGTTTTTT.

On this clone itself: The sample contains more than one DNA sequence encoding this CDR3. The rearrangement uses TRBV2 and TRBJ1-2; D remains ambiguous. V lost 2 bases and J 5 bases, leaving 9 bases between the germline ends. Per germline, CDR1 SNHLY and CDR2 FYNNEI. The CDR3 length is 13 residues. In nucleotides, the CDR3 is TGTGCCAGCAGTGAATCTGGGAGTTATGGCTACACCTTC. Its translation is CASSESGSYGYTF.

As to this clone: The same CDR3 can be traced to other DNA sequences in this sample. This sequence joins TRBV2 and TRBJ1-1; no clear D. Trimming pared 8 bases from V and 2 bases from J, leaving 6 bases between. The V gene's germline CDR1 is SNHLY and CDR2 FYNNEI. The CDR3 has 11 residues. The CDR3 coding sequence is TGTGCCAGCGCGGGCAACACTGAAGCTTTCTTT. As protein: CASAGNTEAFF.

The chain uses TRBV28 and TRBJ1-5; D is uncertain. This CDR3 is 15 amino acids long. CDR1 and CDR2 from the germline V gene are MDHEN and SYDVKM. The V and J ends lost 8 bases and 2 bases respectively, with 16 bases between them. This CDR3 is CASQEAEGRNQPQHF. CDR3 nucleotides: TGTGCCAGCCAAGAGGCTGAGGGCCGCAATCAGCCCCAGCATTTT.

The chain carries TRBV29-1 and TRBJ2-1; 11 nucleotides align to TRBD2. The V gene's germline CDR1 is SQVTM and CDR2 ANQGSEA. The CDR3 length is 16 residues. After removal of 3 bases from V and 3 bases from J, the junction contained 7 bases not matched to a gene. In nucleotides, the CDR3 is TGCAGCGTTGAGTTTGGGACTAGCGGTCTCTACAATGAGCAGTTCTTC. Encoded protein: CSVEFGTSGLYNEQFF.

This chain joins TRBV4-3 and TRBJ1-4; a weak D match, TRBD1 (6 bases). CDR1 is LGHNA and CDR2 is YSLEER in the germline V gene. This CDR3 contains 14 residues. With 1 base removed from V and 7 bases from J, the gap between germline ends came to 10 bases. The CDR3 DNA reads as TGCGCCAGCAGCCAAGGTCAGGGGCTTGAAAAACTGTTTTTT. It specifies CASSQGQGLEKLFF.

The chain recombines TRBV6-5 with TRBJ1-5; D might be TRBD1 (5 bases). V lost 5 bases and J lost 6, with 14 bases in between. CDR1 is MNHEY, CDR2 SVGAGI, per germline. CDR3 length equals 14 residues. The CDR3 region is CASSPDSTSQPQHF. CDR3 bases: TGTGCCAGCAGTCCAGACAGCACGAGTCAGCCCCAGCATTTT.

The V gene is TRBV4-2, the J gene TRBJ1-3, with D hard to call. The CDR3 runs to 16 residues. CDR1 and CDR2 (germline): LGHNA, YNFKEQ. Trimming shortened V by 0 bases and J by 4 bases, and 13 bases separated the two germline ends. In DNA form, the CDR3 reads TGTGCCAGCAGCCAAGAAACGGGAGGGTTAGGAAACACCATATATTTT. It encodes CASSQETGGLGNTIYF.

The CDR3 DNA sequence: TGTGCCAGCAGCTTGCAGGGGTACTATGGCTACACCTTC. It encodes CASSLQGYYGYTF. The chain recombines TRBV5-4 with TRBJ1-2; weak D call: TRBD1 (6 bases). This CDR3 is 13 amino acids long. Germline-derived CDR1 and CDR2 are SGHNT and YYREEE (reference sequence). V was pared by 1 base and J by 3 bases, with 7 bases between.

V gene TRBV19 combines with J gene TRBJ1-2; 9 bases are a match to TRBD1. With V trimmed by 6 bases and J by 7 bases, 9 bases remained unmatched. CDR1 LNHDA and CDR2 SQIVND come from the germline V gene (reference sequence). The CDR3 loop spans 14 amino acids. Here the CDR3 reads CASSGTGNIGGYTF. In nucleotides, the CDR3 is TGTGCCAGTAGCGGGACAGGGAATATAGGTGGCTACACCTTC.

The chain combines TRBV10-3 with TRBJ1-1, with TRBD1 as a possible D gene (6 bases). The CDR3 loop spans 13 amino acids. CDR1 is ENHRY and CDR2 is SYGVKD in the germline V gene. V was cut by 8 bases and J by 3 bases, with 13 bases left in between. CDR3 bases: TGTGCCATCGGGGGCTCGTGGGACACTGAAGCTTTCTTT. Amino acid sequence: CAIGGSWDTEAFF.

The CDR3: CASSLGTGREAEAFF. The CDR3 region has the DNA TGTGCCAGCAGCTTAGGGACAGGGCGGGAAGCTGAAGCTTTCTTT. The rearrangement joins TRBV7-9 to TRBJ1-1; 8 bases are shared with TRBD1. The CDR3 is 15 amino acids. The ends lost 1 base at V and 6 bases at J; junction bases unmatched: 7. Per germline, CDR1 SEHNR and CDR2 FQNEAQ (reference sequence).

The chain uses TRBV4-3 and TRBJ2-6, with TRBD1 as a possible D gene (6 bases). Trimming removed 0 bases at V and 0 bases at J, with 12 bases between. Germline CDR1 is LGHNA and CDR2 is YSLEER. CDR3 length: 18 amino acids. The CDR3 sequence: CASSQDPGHGSGANVLTF. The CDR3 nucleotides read TGCGCCAGCAGCCAAGATCCGGGACATGGCTCTGGGGCCAACGTCCTGACTTTC.

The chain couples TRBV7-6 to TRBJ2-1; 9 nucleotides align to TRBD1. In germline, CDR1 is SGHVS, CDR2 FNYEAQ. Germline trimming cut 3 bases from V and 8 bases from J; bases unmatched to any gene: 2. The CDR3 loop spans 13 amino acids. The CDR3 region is CASSFTGGHEQFF. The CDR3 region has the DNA TGTGCCAGCAGCTTCACAGGGGGCCATGAGCAGTTCTTC.

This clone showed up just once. The CDR3 DNA follows: TGTGCCAGCAGTTCGACTAGCTGGGAGCAGTTCTTC. It is translated as CASSSTSWEQFF. V usage is TRBV28 and J usage is TRBJ2-1; 7 bases are shared with TRBD2. Germline lookup yields CDR1 MDHEN and CDR2 SYDVKM. The CDR3 totals 12 residues. J gave up 10 bases and V 4 bases, and 4 bases lay outside the gene matches.

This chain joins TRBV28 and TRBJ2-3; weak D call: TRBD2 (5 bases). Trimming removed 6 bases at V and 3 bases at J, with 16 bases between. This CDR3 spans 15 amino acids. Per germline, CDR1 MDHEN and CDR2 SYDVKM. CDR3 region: CASRDASRWTDTQYF. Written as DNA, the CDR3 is TGTGCCAGCAGGGATGCTAGCCGGTGGACAGATACGCAGTATTTT.

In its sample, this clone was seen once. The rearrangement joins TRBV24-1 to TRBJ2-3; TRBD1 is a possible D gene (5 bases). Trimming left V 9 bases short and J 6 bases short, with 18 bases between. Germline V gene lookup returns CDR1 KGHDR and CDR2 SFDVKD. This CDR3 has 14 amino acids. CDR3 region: CATGPTGHGDTQYF. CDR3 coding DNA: TGTGCCACCGGTCCCACAGGCCACGGGGATACGCAGTATTTT.

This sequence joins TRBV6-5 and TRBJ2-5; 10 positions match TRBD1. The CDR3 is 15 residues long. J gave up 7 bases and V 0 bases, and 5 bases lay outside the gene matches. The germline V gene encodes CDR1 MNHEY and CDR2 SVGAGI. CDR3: CASSYSDRGPGTQYF. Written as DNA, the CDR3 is TGTGCCAGCAGTTACTCTGACAGGGGGCCGGGGACCCAGTACTTC.

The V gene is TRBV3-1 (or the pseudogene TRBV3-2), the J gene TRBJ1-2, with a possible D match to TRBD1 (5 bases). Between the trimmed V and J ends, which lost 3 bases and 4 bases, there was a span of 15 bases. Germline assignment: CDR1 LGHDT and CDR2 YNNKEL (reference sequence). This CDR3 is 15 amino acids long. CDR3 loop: CASSHGDRSRYGYTF. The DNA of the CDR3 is TGTGCCAGCAGCCATGGAGACAGATCCCGCTATGGCTACACCTTC.

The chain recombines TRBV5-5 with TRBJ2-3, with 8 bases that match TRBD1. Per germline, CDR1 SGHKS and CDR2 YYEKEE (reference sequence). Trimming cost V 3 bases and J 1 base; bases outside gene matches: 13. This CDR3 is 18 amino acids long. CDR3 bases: TGTGCCAGCAGCTCCCCCTTGGCAGGGGGCAAAGGCACAGATACGCAGTATTTT. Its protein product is CASSSPLAGGKGTDTQYF.